This T cell receptor beta chain was obtained from a study of neurological immune-mediated disorders. Findings and limits, study-wide: There were no CDR3 amino acid sequences shared by expanded clones across subjects, a result suggesting private repertoires in all groups.

Time point defined: longitudinal time-point 1 (baseline). This clonotype was seen repeatedly, ten times or more. The antigen is not known. Germline CDR1 reads LGHDT; CDR2 reads YNNKEL (reference sequence). Trimming pared 1 base from V and 4 bases from J, leaving 13 bases between. The length of the CDR3 is 15 residues. With 10-nucleotide random UMIs included, cDNA was synthesized by 5'RACE. MiXCR was run by TCRdb on the 5' RACE reads, yielding one entry per CDR3 protein. The sample contains 71,000 or so distinct CDR3 sequences, about an eighth of which appear only once. This chain links TRBV3-1 with TRBJ1-2; D may be TRBD1 (6 bases). The material sequenced was PBMCs. This sequence originates from a female donor with HTLV-1-associated myelopathy (HAM/TSP). The CDR3: CASSQGRGIAYGYTF. In DNA, the CDR3 is TGTGCCAGCAGCCAAGGGAGGGGGATCGCCTATGGCTACACCTTC.